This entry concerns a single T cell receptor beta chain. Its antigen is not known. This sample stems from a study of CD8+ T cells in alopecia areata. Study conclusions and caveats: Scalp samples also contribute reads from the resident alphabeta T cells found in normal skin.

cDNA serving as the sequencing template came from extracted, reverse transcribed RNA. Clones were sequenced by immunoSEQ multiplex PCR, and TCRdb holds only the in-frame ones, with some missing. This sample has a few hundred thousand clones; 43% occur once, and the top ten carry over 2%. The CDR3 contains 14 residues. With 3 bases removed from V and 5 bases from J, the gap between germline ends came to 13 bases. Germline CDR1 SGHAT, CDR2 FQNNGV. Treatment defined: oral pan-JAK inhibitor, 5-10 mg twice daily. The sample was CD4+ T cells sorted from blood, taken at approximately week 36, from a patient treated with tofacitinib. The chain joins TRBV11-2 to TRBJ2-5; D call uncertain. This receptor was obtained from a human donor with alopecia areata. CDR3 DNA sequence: TGTGCCAGCAGCTTGGGTTCCTATTCGGAGACCCAGTACTTC. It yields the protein CASSLGSYSETQYF.